This T cell receptor beta chain was captured by sequencing in a study of shared clonotypes between healthy human individuals. Comments on this clone: Its antigen is unidentified.

Profiling relied on immunoSEQ multiplex PCR, and the TCRdb table lists in-frame clones only, not all of them. Of millions of clones listed, around nine tenths are singletons. Study-wide results and limits: Rarefaction curves obtained for sorted subsets showed sequencing incomplete despite large depth. In contrast to clonotypes shared by all four donors, non-shared clonotypes had lower generation probabilities. Only blood was sampled, and tissue TCR repertoires likely differ from blood ones.

The CDR3 is made up of 16 amino acids. Unmatched junction bases numbered 6, after V lost 6 bases and J lost 1 base. Germline values: CDR1 SNHLY, CDR2 FYNNEI. V usage is TRBV2 and J usage is TRBJ2-2, with 9 bases lining up with TRBD2. The sequenced sample was naive CD4+ T cells sorted from blood. Indicated subset: CD45RA+ positively selected. The clonotype was recovered from a man between 18 and 35 years old in good health. The CDR3 sequence is CASRPQTSGNTGELFF. In DNA, the CDR3 is TGTGCCAGCAGGCCGCAGACTAGCGGGAACACCGGGGAGCTGTTTTTT.